The 28 T cell receptor beta chains below all came from one sample that was sequenced in a study of CD8+CD57+ T cells in acquired aplastic anemia (dated by TCRdb to between 2018 and 2020). Sequencing instrument: Illumina HiSeq 2000. TCR beta VDJ combination and CDR3 sequence profiling used genomic DNA as the template. TCRdb reprocessed the public reads (quality trimming at Q25 with fastp, clone calling with MiXCR) and kept in-frame beta chains. Rows matching on CDR3 protein sequence are summarized as one entry with the most common DNA and genes. For this sample the table gives a few hundred thousand distinct CDR3 sequences, of which roughly 55% were detected only once. About 29% of the sample belongs to the ten largest clones. The sample consisted of sorted CD4+, CD8+, or CD8+CD57+ T cells (not recorded which) from PBMCs. Receptor source: a human donor in good health.

This clonotype was seen a few times. The chain employs TRBV3-1 and TRBJ2-7, with 10 bases identical to TRBD2. Germline V gene lookup returns CDR1 LGHDT and CDR2 YNNKEL (reference sequence). This CDR3 has 18 amino acids. After removal of 5 bases from V and 0 bases from J, the junction contained 13 bases not matched to a gene. In DNA form, the CDR3 reads TGTGCCAGCAGCATGCGGCGTCAGACTAGCGGGTTCTCCTACGAGCAGTACTTC. It translates to CASSMRRQTSGFSYEQYF.

In the case of this clonotype: At one end, the junction sequence differs from germline, possibly due to a read error. The chain carries TRBV19 and TRBJ2-2, with D tentatively TRBD1 (5 bases). CDR3 length: 15 amino acids. Germline CDR1 LNHDA, CDR2 SQIVND (reference sequence). The CDR3 nucleotides are TGTGCCAGTAGTATCAGCAGGGCGAACACCGGAGAGCTGTTTTTT. Protein product: CASSISRANTGELFF.

The rearrangement uses TRBV19 and TRBJ1-1; 8 nucleotides align to TRBD1. With 7 bases clipped from V and 5 bases from J, the junction kept 9 bases outside the gene matches. Germline lookup yields CDR1 LNHDA and CDR2 SQIVND (reference sequence). The CDR3 is made up of 14 amino acids. Here the CDR3 DNA reads TGTGCCAGTAAAGACAGGGGAAGAGAGACTGAAGCTTTCTTT. Translated, it gives CASKDRGRETEAFF.

This clonotype was seen repeatedly, ten times or more. The gene calls are TRBV6-4 and TRBJ2-3; 10 bases match TRBD2. The CDR3 is made up of 15 amino acids. Unmatched junction bases numbered 7, after V lost 5 bases and J lost 5 bases. Germline lookup yields CDR1 MRHNA and CDR2 SNTAGT. The CDR3 here is CASSREAGGQDTQYF. In DNA, the CDR3 is TGTGCCAGCAGTAGAGAAGCGGGGGGGCAAGATACGCAGTATTTT.

The CDR3 DNA is TGTGCCAGCAGCCCCTCTCACAATGAGCAGTTCTTC. Translated, it gives CASSPSHNEQFF. V usage is TRBV7-2 and J usage is TRBJ2-1; D gene ambiguous. V lost 5 bases and J 5 bases, leaving 7 bases between the germline ends. Per germline, CDR1 SGHTA and CDR2 FQGNSA. This CDR3 region has 12 residues. The full variable domain, in which reference TRBV7-2 and TRBJ2-1 provide the parts outside the CDR3, is GAGVSQSPSNKVTEKGKDVELRCDPISGHTALYWYRQSLGQGLEFLIYFQGNSAPDKSGLPSDRFSAERTGGSVSTLTIQRTQQEDSAVYLCASSPSHNEQFFGPGTRLTVL.

The chain has TRBV11-2 and TRBJ1-2; 7 bases fit TRBD1. The V gene's germline CDR1 is SGHAT and CDR2 FQNNGV. Germline trimming cut 5 bases from V and 6 bases from J; bases unmatched to any gene: 9. The CDR3 runs 14 residues. CDR3 DNA sequence: TGTGCCAGCAGCGGCGACAGGGCAAGGGATGGCTACACCTTC. Translating it yields CASSGDRARDGYTF. The variable domain in full, completed from reference TRBV11-2 and TRBJ1-2, reads EAGVAQSPRYKIIEKRQSVAFWCNPISGHATLYWYQQILGQGPKLLIQFQNNGVVDDSQLPKDRFSAERLKGVDSTLKIQPAKLEDSAVYLCASSGDRARDGYTFGSGTRLTVV.

This clonotype has at least ten counts. CDR3 nucleotide sequence: TGCGCCAGCAGCCAAGGCGAGGGCTACACCTTC. Its protein is CASSQGEGYTF. The V call is TRBV4-1, the J call TRBJ1-2, with no clear D. Germline V gene sequence: CDR1 MGHRA, CDR2 YSYEKL. V gave up 1 base and J gave up 8 bases, with 5 bases separating them. This CDR3 is built from 11 residues.

V is TRBV19 and J is TRBJ1-6; D unresolved. Germline V gene data show CDR1 as LNHDA and CDR2 as SQIVND (reference sequence). Trimming removed 3 bases from V and 8 bases from J, with 14 bases in between. The CDR3 spans 15 residues. DNA for the CDR3: TGTGCCAGTAGTATGGTGGCAACTTGGGATTCACCCCTCCACTTT. This codes for CASSMVATWDSPLHF.

A remark on this clonotype: The CDR3 ends on some other residue instead of the conserved phenylalanine or tryptophan, so this is likely a read error. The chain has TRBV29-1 and TRBJ2-7, with a tentative D call TRBD2 (6 bases). CDR3 length: 16 amino acids. The V end was cut by 5 bases, the J end by 2 bases, with 22 bases between. CDR1 is SQVTM and CDR2 is ANQGSEA in the germline V gene. CDR3 region: CSVLVNRDSRTYEQYL. CDR3 nucleotides: TGCAGCGTTCTCGTTAATCGGGACTCACGCACCTACGAGCAGTACCTC.

This clonotype was recorded many times. The genes are TRBV4-1 and TRBJ2-7; D might be TRBD2 (6 bases). The CDR3 is 13 residues long. From germline, CDR1 is MGHRA and CDR2 YSYEKL. V dropped 4 bases and J dropped 6 bases, with 13 bases sitting between them. The CDR3 here is CASSPGGRTEQYF. CDR3 nucleotide sequence: TGCGCCAGCAGCCCTGGTGGGAGGACCGAGCAGTACTTC.

V is TRBV2 and J is TRBJ2-3; TRBD2 matches at 7 bases. Germline V gene sequence: CDR1 SNHLY, CDR2 FYNNEI. V trimming: 8 bases; J trimming: 0 bases; junction bases outside the gene matches: 5. CDR3 length equals 14 residues. The CDR3 loop is CASPRGVSTDTQYF. In DNA form, the CDR3 reads TGTGCCAGCCCACGGGGGGTTAGCACAGATACGCAGTATTTT.

CDR3 in DNA: TGTGCCAGCAGTTTAGTAGCAGATACGCAGTATTTT. Translation gives CASSLVADTQYF. This chain links TRBV27 with TRBJ2-3; D unresolved. Trimming shortened V by 2 bases and J by 4 bases, and 4 bases separated the two germline ends. This CDR3 has 12 amino acids. The germline V gene encodes CDR1 MNHEY and CDR2 SMNVEV (reference sequence).

The V and J genes are TRBV24-1 and TRBJ2-3; D is undetermined. This CDR3 is 14 amino acids long. The V end lost 4 bases, the J end lost 2 bases, and 9 bases lay between the germline ends. Germline CDR1 reads KGHDR; CDR2 reads SFDVKD. The CDR3 DNA reads TGTGCCACCAGTGACCCGAGGACCACAGATACGCAGTATTTT. It specifies CATSDPRTTDTQYF.

There are a few counts of this clonotype. The rearrangement joins TRBV2 to TRBJ2-5; 9 nucleotides match TRBD1. Germline V CDR1 and CDR2: SNHLY, FYNNEI. J was trimmed by 4 bases and V by 7 bases; bases with no gene match: 10. This CDR3 region has 15 residues. The CDR3 is CASTKDRGGTETQYF. The CDR3 DNA is TGTGCCAGCACTAAGGACAGGGGAGGTACAGAGACCCAGTACTTC.

The chain carries TRBV15 and TRBJ2-1; TRBD1 agrees at 9 bases. The V segment lost 5 bases and the J segment 8 bases; nucleotides outside the gene matches: 10. Germline CDR1 is LNHNV and CDR2 is YYDKDF (reference sequence). The CDR3 is 15 residues long. CDR3 in amino acids: CATSEGLGQGYEQFF. CDR3 in DNA: TGTGCCACCAGCGAGGGGTTGGGACAGGGCTATGAGCAGTTCTTC.

This clonotype was seen at least ten times. The chain carries TRBV7-9 and TRBJ2-1; possible D gene TRBD2, 5 bases. The germline V gene has CDR1 SEHNR and CDR2 FQNEAQ (reference sequence). Trimming left V 5 bases short and J 6 bases short, with 17 bases between. This CDR3 contains 15 residues. The CDR3 reads CASSPARQAANEQFF. CDR3 in DNA: TGTGCCAGCAGCCCCGCTCGTCAAGCGGCCAATGAGCAGTTCTTC.

The rearrangement joins TRBV9 to TRBJ1-6; D is unresolved. The CDR3 loop spans 13 amino acids. Germline CDR1 SGDLS, CDR2 YYNGEE. V shed 3 bases and J shed 8 bases, with 9 bases lying between them. CDR3 sequence: CASSAHGDSPLHF. CDR3 in DNA: TGTGCCAGCAGCGCCCACGGGGATTCACCCCTCCACTTT.

The V gene is TRBV7-9, the J gene TRBJ1-6; 7 bases are shared with TRBD1. Germline loops: CDR1 SEHNR, CDR2 FQNEAQ (reference sequence). The CDR3 loop spans 16 amino acids. Trimming took 5 bases from V and 9 from J; bases not matched to a gene: 13. The CDR3 DNA is TGTGCCAGCAGCGCCTCCTCCGGGACAGTGGGTTCACCCCTCCACTTT. Its protein product is CASSASSGTVGSPLHF.

Many counts were recorded for this clonotype. V gene TRBV5-6 combines with J gene TRBJ1-5; D is undetermined. Germline lookup yields CDR1 SGHDT and CDR2 YYEEEE. The CDR3 runs 16 residues. The V end lost 2 bases, the J end lost 0 bases, and 12 bases lay between the germline ends. CDR3 nucleotides: TGTGCCAGCAGCTTAGCCAGAACCTATAGCAATCAGCCCCAGCATTTT. Protein product: CASSLARTYSNQPQHF.

This clonotype has just one count. The rearrangement links TRBV2 to TRBJ1-1; 7 bases line up with TRBD1. The CDR3 is 17 residues long. Trimming cost V 5 bases and J 1 base; bases outside gene matches: 13. Germline V gene sequence: CDR1 SNHLY, CDR2 FYNNEI. The CDR3 reads CASSRDRTLLSNTEAFF. CDR3 sequence (DNA): TGTGCCAGCAGTCGGGACAGAACATTACTATCGAACACTGAAGCTTTCTTT.

This clonotype was seen ten or more times. The rearrangement uses TRBV9 and TRBJ1-6; weak D call: TRBD1 (5 bases). The CDR3 is 14 residues long. The germline V and J ends were trimmed by 2 bases and 7 bases, with 10 bases remaining between them. Looked up from germline, CDR1 is SGDLS and CDR2 is YYNGEE. The CDR3 is CASSVDSRNSPLHF. The CDR3, as DNA: TGTGCCAGCAGCGTCGACAGCCGCAATTCACCCCTCCACTTT.

This clonotype has just a few counts. The V gene is TRBV20-1, the J gene TRBJ1-5; D is unresolved. The CDR3 has 13 residues. Germline assignment: CDR1 DFQATT and CDR2 SNEGSKA (reference sequence). Trimming shortened V by 6 bases and J by 6 bases, and 15 bases separated the two germline ends. CDR3: CSAVGRVGQPQHF. CDR3 in DNA: TGCAGTGCGGTGGGAAGGGTCGGTCAGCCCCAGCATTTT.

V is TRBV5-1 and J is TRBJ1-1; D is possibly TRBD1 (5 bases). Trimming shortened V by 4 bases and J by 2 bases, and 12 bases separated the two germline ends. From germline, CDR1 is SGHRS and CDR2 YFSETQ. This CDR3 contains 14 residues. As DNA, the CDR3 is TGCGCCAGCAGCGGGGGGGACGGTAACACTGAAGCTTTCTTT. Its translation is CASSGGDGNTEAFF.

This clonotype occurred a few times. The chain combines TRBV15 with TRBJ2-7; tentative D call: TRBD2 (6 bases). Germline V gene data show CDR1 as LNHNV and CDR2 as YYDKDF (reference sequence). The CDR3 has 15 amino acids. The V gene lost 5 bases and the J gene lost 7 bases, with 21 bases spanning the gap. In nucleotides, the CDR3 is TGTGCCACCAGCCCCTTGTGGGGCTTAGGGAGGGAGCAGTACTTC. Protein sequence: CATSPLWGLGREQYF.

This clonotype occurred a few times. V usage is TRBV5-5 and J usage is TRBJ1-1; perhaps TRBD1 as D (5 bases). The germline V gene encodes CDR1 SGHKS and CDR2 YYEKEE (reference sequence). V lost 4 bases and J 7 bases, leaving 14 bases between the germline ends. The CDR3 totals 13 residues. The CDR3 is CASSLRVGGEAFF. The CDR3 DNA reads as TGTGCCAGCAGCCTGCGGGTTGGGGGTGAAGCTTTCTTT.

J is TRBJ1-6 and V is TRBV2; D is possibly TRBD1 (6 bases). Germline V gives CDR1 SNHLY, CDR2 FYNNEI. The CDR3 spans 13 residues. Trimming removed 10 bases from V and 5 bases from J, with 12 bases in between. CDR3 DNA: TGTGCCAACAGGGCTTTGGATAATTCACCCCTCCACTTT. As protein: CANRALDNSPLHF.

The sample holds a few counts of this clonotype. V gene TRBV6-4 combines with J gene TRBJ1-1; possibly TRBD1 for D (5 bases). Trimming removed 6 bases from V and 3 bases from J, with 14 bases in between. The CDR3 has 14 residues. Per germline, CDR1 MRHNA and CDR2 SNTAGT. As DNA, the CDR3 is TGTGCCAGCAGCCGGCAGGGTAGGGACACTGAAGCTTTCTTT. This codes for CASSRQGRDTEAFF.

This clonotype was detected only a few times. The chain joins TRBV20-1 to TRBJ1-2, with D uncertain. The CDR3 contains 11 residues. Germline V gene lookup returns CDR1 DFQATT and CDR2 SNEGSKA (reference sequence). Trimming left V 8 bases short and J 5 bases short, with 12 bases between. Here the CDR3 reads CSSTREYGYTF. CDR3 DNA: TGCAGTTCCACGAGGGAATATGGCTACACCTTC.